This is a list of T cell receptor beta chains from one sample in a study of OX40 agonist ivuxolimab in advanced cancers. TCRdb's table, derived via immunoSEQ multiplex PCR, lists solely in-frame clones and lacks some. The sample carries 25,000 to 35,000 clones, less than 90% recorded once. The sample consisted of CD4+ or CD8+ T cells sorted from blood, taken in a trial of the OX40 agonist ivuxolimab. Source of these receptors: an adult with an advanced solid tumor such as melanoma, head and neck, liver or kidney cancer. The CDR3 runs from the conserved cysteine through the conserved F or W. The order of the fields is CDR3 DNA, CDR3 protein, clone size, D gene, J gene, V gene. The D gene is left open where the match is weak. Only part of the rows carry a size: once, few, many, or a class if the clone is expanded.

cdr3_nt: TGTGCCAGCAGCCCGGACAGGGCGAGTTTGTACGAGCAGTACTTC; cdr3_aa: CASSPDRASLYEQYF; clone_size: once; d_call: TRBD1; j_call: TRBJ2-7; v_call: TRBV7-9
cdr3_nt: TGTGCCAGCAGCGCCCGTCTCACAGCCGAGCAGTACTTC; cdr3_aa: CASSARLTAEQYF; clone_size: -; d_call: -; j_call: TRBJ2-7; v_call: TRBV13
cdr3_nt: TGTGCCAGCAGTCCCCGGGGAAGCGACGAGCAGTACTTC; cdr3_aa: CASSPRGSDEQYF; clone_size: -; d_call: -; j_call: TRBJ2-7; v_call: TRBV28
cdr3_nt: TGTGCCACCTCGAACGAGCAGTACTTC; cdr3_aa: CATSNEQYF; clone_size: -; d_call: -; j_call: TRBJ2-7; v_call: TRBV6-5
cdr3_nt: TGCGCCAGCAGCTCCCAAGGGACAGGGGATGGCTACACCTTC; cdr3_aa: CASSSQGTGDGYTF; clone_size: -; d_call: TRBD1; j_call: TRBJ1-2; v_call: TRBV5-7
cdr3_nt: TGTGCCAGCAGCCCTGAACTGGGCGAGACCCAGTACTTC; cdr3_aa: CASSPELGETQYF; clone_size: -; d_call: -; j_call: TRBJ2-5; v_call: TRBV7-2
cdr3_nt: TGTGCCAGCTCTTTTTTTCCGGGCACTATCAATGAGCAGTTCTTC; cdr3_aa: CASSFFPGTINEQFF; clone_size: -; d_call: -; j_call: TRBJ2-1; v_call: TRBV28
cdr3_nt: TGCAGCGTTGAAGCCCGTGGGCCCCTTCGAGGAAACACCATATATTTT; cdr3_aa: CSVEARGPLRGNTIYF; clone_size: -; d_call: -; j_call: TRBJ1-3; v_call: TRBV29-1
cdr3_nt: TGTGCCAGTAGTGTTATGCTGGGGGACACTGAAGCTTTCTTT; cdr3_aa: CASSVMLGDTEAFF; clone_size: -; d_call: -; j_call: TRBJ1-1; v_call: TRBV19
cdr3_nt: TGTGCCAGCACCCCGACAGGGGAGAGGACTGAAGCTTTCTTT; cdr3_aa: CASTPTGERTEAFF; clone_size: -; d_call: TRBD1; j_call: TRBJ1-1; v_call: TRBV5-6
cdr3_nt: TGCGCCAGCAGCCAAGACGGGACTAGCGGAGGGACCGGGGAGCTGTTTTTT; cdr3_aa: CASSQDGTSGGTGELFF; clone_size: -; d_call: TRBD2; j_call: TRBJ2-2; v_call: TRBV4-3
cdr3_nt: TGCGCCAGCAGCCAAGCTTGGGGTGGAACCTACGAGCAGTACTTC; cdr3_aa: CASSQAWGGTYEQYF; clone_size: -; d_call: -; j_call: TRBJ2-7; v_call: TRBV4-3